The clone carrying this TCR beta chain was counted between two and nine times. The antigen remains undetermined. CDR3 length: 13 amino acids. Trimming pared 8 bases from V and 2 bases from J, leaving 12 bases between. Per the germline V gene, CDR1 is SNHLY and CDR2 is FYNNEI. Amplification used 60 Vbeta primers and 13 Jbeta primers. Produced via immunoSEQ multiplex PCR; TCRdb's table is partial and in-frame only. The table has around 120,000 clones, around 77% seen once. The entry originates in a study of cytomegalovirus exposure and HLA in healthy donors. Regarding the study as a whole: Segments of the TCR beta V type were, in most cases, productive about 90% or about 30% of the time in an earlier analysis. Later on, a genetic analysis was performed. It linked a missense variant in DCLRE1C with V- and J-gene trimming of TCR beta. An Asian-associated ancestry cluster reportedly showed fewer N-insertions than the approximately 650-donor mean in a later analysis.

The TCR comes from a human donor in good health. Sequencing was performed on PBMCs. The chain uses TRBV2 and TRBJ1-1; D remains ambiguous. CDR3 coding DNA: TGTGCCAGCCGGGTCGAGGGTAACACTGAAGCTTTCTTT. Translating it yields CASRVEGNTEAFF. Supplemented by reference TRBV2 and TRBJ1-1, the full variable domain reads EPEVTQTPSHQVTQMGQEVILRCVPISNHLYFYWYRQILGQKVEFLVSFYNNEISEKSEIFDDQFSVERPDGSNFTLKIRSTKLEDSAMYFCASRVEGNTEAFFGQGTRLTVV.